This T cell receptor (beta chain) was sequenced in a study of shared clonotypes between healthy human individuals. As defined, naive CD8 cells were CD45RO-negative and positively selected for CCR7, with terminally differentiated effector memory CD45RA+ cells excluded. To note about this clone: Its target is not known.

Study conclusions and caveats: What naive subsets generally showed was a larger estimated richness than memory subsets showed.

This table comes from immunoSEQ multiplex PCR, and its TCRdb copy is limited to in-frame clones, with some not included. Of a few million clones in the sample, 93% are singletons; the top ten hold less than 2%. The clonotype comes from a man between 18 and 35 years old in good health. Some clones in this sample may be carry-over from other donors' samples. Sample: naive CD8+ T cells from PBMCs.

CDR3: CAWSVTAASYEQYF. CDR3 DNA sequence: TGTGCCTGGAGTGTGACGGCGGCCTCCTACGAGCAGTACTTC. The chain employs TRBV30 and TRBJ2-7; D is undetermined. Germline CDR1 and CDR2: GTSNPN and SVGIG (reference sequence). CDR3 length equals 14 residues. V was cut by 0 bases and J by 0 bases, with 9 bases left in between.